Shown below are 30 T cell receptor beta chains from a single sample sequenced in a study of T cell responses to AZD1222 COVID-19 vaccine. Data came from immunoSEQ multiplex PCR; TCRdb stores just in-frame clones and leaves some out. The profile covers 130,000 or so clones, with 86% appearing a single time and 12% taken by the ten largest. The material was peripheral blood, obtained on day 0 of AZD1222 vaccination. Source of these receptors: an adult in good health.

V is TRBV7-8 and J is TRBJ1-3; 12 bases line up with TRBD1. The CDR3 consists of 17 residues. Germline CDR1 SGHVS, CDR2 FQNEAQ. The trim removed 5 bases at V and 6 bases at J, leaving 11 bases unmatched. CDR3 sequence reads: CASSPLGTGGYQNTIYF. The DNA of the CDR3 is TGTGCCAGCAGCCCGCTCGGGACAGGGGGCTATCAAAACACCATATATTTT.

V usage is TRBV7-3 and J usage is TRBJ1-1; D is unclear. The CDR3 is made up of 13 amino acids. CDR1 is SGHTA, CDR2 FQGTGA, per germline. V lost 4 bases and J 3 bases, leaving 9 bases between the germline ends. CDR3 coding DNA: TGTGCCAGCAGCTCCAACCCGGACACTGAAGCTTTCTTT. It codes for CASSSNPDTEAFF.

This clone was recorded a few times. The chain joins TRBV4-1 to TRBJ2-7, with D uncertain. This CDR3 has 14 residues. Trimming left V 1 base short and J 2 bases short, with 9 bases between. CDR1 and CDR2 from the germline V gene are MGHRA and YSYEKL. CDR3 bases: TGCGCCAGCAGCCAAGTAACAGAGGCCTACGAGCAGTACTTC. Protein product: CASSQVTEAYEQYF.

CDR3 nucleotide sequence: TGTGCCGTGGCAGCCGCCGAAAATCAGCCCCAGCATTTT. It specifies CAVAAAENQPQHF. V usage is TRBV6-5 and J usage is TRBJ1-5; D remains unclear. The germline CDR1 and CDR2 sequences are MNHEY and SVGAGI. This CDR3 comprises 13 residues. Trimming removed 11 bases at V and 4 bases at J, with 15 bases between.

The V call is TRBV6-2 or TRBV6-3, the J call TRBJ2-7; a possible D gene is TRBD2 (6 bases). The CDR3 extends over 14 amino acids. Germline V CDR1 and CDR2: MNHEY, SVGEGT. V lost 5 bases, J lost 3 bases, and 14 bases lay in between. The CDR3 is CASSLGLTVYEQYF. The CDR3 region has the DNA TGTGCCAGCAGTCTAGGACTAACAGTCTACGAGCAGTACTTC.

Of note for this clone: One junction end disagrees with the germline gene, perhaps due to a read error. The chain is built from TRBV30 and TRBJ2-2; D call uncertain. There are 8 residues in the CDR3. Germline-derived CDR1 and CDR2 are GTSNPN and SVGIG (reference sequence). CDR3 region: CAWSVRVF. CDR3 DNA: TGTGCCTGGAGTGTGCGTGTTTTT.

V and J are TRBV2 and TRBJ1-2; TRBD1 agrees at 9 bases. CDR1 is SNHLY and CDR2 is FYNNEI in the germline V gene. J lost 5 bases, V lost 4 bases, and 5 bases had no gene match. The length of the CDR3 is 14 residues. The CDR3 DNA reads TGTGCCAGCAGTGGCCGGGACAGGGTTTATGGCTACACCTTC. As protein: CASSGRDRVYGYTF.

The chain joins TRBV30 to TRBJ1-2; D is undetermined. The CDR3 runs to 13 residues. The ends were cut back, 5 bases at V and 1 base at J, with 11 bases in the middle. The V gene's germline CDR1 is GTSNPN and CDR2 SVGIG (reference sequence). In nucleotides, the CDR3 is TGTGCCTGGGGCGGAGGGTATAACTATGGCTACACCTTC. Protein product: CAWGGGYNYGYTF. The full variable domain, with the rest looked up from reference TRBV30 and TRBJ1-2, is SQTIHQWPATLVQPVGSPLSLECTVEGTSNPNLYWYRQAAGRGLQLLFYSVGIGQISSEVPQNLSASRPQDRQFILSSKKLLLSDSGFYLCAWGGGYNYGYTFGSGTRLTVV.

The V call is TRBV2, the J call TRBJ1-6, with a possible D match to TRBD1 (5 bases). Germline lookup yields CDR1 SNHLY and CDR2 FYNNEI. This CDR3 has 17 residues. V dropped 5 bases and J dropped 5 bases, with 19 bases sitting between them. The chain's CDR3 is CASSTEQGNLDNSPLHF. The CDR3 region has the DNA TGTGCCAGCAGTACCGAGCAGGGTAATCTGGATAATTCACCCCTCCACTTT.

CDR3 region: CASSPVTNTEAFF. In DNA form, the CDR3 reads TGTGCCAGCTCACCAGTAACGAACACTGAAGCTTTCTTT. This rearrangement joins TRBV18 to TRBJ1-1; D call uncertain. Trimming took off 2 bases at V and 1 base at J, with 5 bases between the two ends. CDR1 is KGHSH and CDR2 is LQKENI in the germline V gene. CDR3 size: 13 residues.

The chain links TRBV19 to TRBJ1-5; 8 bases line up with TRBD1. Germline lookup yields CDR1 LNHDA and CDR2 SQIVND (reference sequence). The CDR3 totals 16 residues. The V gene end was trimmed by 7 bases and the J gene end by 4 bases; junction bases not matched to a gene: 12. The CDR3 DNA sequence: TGTGCCAGTAACCCGAGACAGGGGATGGGAAATCAGCCCCAGCATTTT. Residues: CASNPRQGMGNQPQHF.

The chain is built from TRBV11-3 and TRBJ2-1; TRBD2 aligns across 10 bases. Trimming at V came to 5 bases and at J to 5 bases, leaving 9 bases not matched to a gene. CDR3 length: 16 residues. Germline V gene lookup returns CDR1 SGHNT and CDR2 YENEEA. CDR3 coding DNA: TGTGCCAGCAGCCCTTCAGCGGGGGGGGCCAACAATGAGCAGTTCTTC. Translation: CASSPSAGGANNEQFF.

The rearrangement links TRBV6-2 or TRBV6-3 to TRBJ2-1, with D unclear. Trimming shortened V by 6 bases and J by 3 bases, and 15 bases separated the two germline ends. The CDR3 is 15 residues long. In germline, CDR1 is MNHEY, CDR2 SVGEGT. The CDR3 reads CASSPRAEIYNEQFF. CDR3 in DNA: TGTGCCAGCAGCCCCCGGGCTGAGATCTACAATGAGCAGTTCTTC.

The chain links TRBV9 to TRBJ2-7, with TRBD2 as a possible D gene (5 bases). The length of the CDR3 is 14 residues. The V end lost 3 bases, the J end lost 5 bases, and 15 bases lay between the germline ends. Germline-derived CDR1 and CDR2 are SGDLS and YYNGEE. The CDR3 sequence: CASSEDLGANEQYF. DNA for the CDR3: TGTGCCAGCAGCGAAGACCTGGGAGCCAACGAGCAGTACTTC. The full variable domain, in which reference TRBV9 and TRBJ2-7 provide the parts outside the CDR3, is DSGVTQTPKHLITATGQRVTLRCSPRSGDLSVYWYQQSLDQGLQFLIQYYNGEERAKGNILERFSAQQFPDLHSELNLSSLELGDSALYFCASSEDLGANEQYFGPGTRLTVT.

The chain couples TRBV5-1 to TRBJ2-5; D is unresolved. The CDR3 has 14 amino acids. V was cut by 2 bases and J by 1 base, with 9 bases left in between. The germline CDR1 and CDR2 sequences are SGHRS and YFSETQ. CDR3 coding DNA: TGCGCCAGCAGCTTAGGAAGGACCCAAGAGACCCAGTACTTC. Translation: CASSLGRTQETQYF.

The rearrangement links TRBV4-2 to TRBJ1-1; 7 nucleotides agree with TRBD1. Germline lookup yields CDR1 LGHNA and CDR2 YNFKEQ. The CDR3 has 15 amino acids. J lost 2 bases, V lost 0 bases, and 3 bases had no gene match. The CDR3 DNA is TGTGCCAGCAGCCAAGAGAAGGGGGCTAACACTGAAGCTTTCTTT. It codes for CASSQEKGANTEAFF.

The chain has TRBV28 and TRBJ1-6; maybe TRBD1 (5 bases). CDR1 and CDR2 from the germline V gene are MDHEN and SYDVKM. Trimming pared 8 bases from V and 7 bases from J, leaving 9 bases between. CDR3 length: 12 amino acids. The CDR3 region has the DNA TGTGCCAGCGGTCAGGGCAATTCACCCCTCCACTTT. Encoded protein: CASGQGNSPLHF.

The V and J genes are TRBV6-1 and TRBJ2-7; maybe TRBD1 (6 bases). Trimming left V 1 base short and J 2 bases short, with 18 bases between. Germline V gives CDR1 MNHNS, CDR2 SASEGT. The CDR3 has 17 residues. In DNA form, the CDR3 reads TGTGCCAGCAGTGAAGAGATGGCAGGGGCCCTAACCTACGAGCAGTACTTC. Protein: CASSEEMAGALTYEQYF.

The gene calls are TRBV7-8 and TRBJ2-7; 9 nucleotides match TRBD1. This CDR3 contains 14 residues. Trimming took 6 bases from V and 0 from J; bases not matched to a gene: 3. Germline loops: CDR1 SGHVS, CDR2 FQNEAQ. The CDR3 DNA follows: TGTGCCAGCAGGGGGACAGGGCACTCCTACGAGCAGTACTTC. This gives the protein CASRGTGHSYEQYF.

The chain carries TRBV5-4 and TRBJ1-1; the match to TRBD1 covers 7 bases. The junction had 16 bases not matched to a gene; V was cut back by 4 bases and J by 7 bases. The CDR3 has 16 residues. Germline V gives CDR1 SGHNT, CDR2 YYREEE (reference sequence). The chain's CDR3 is CASSSAPPEGAFEAFF. As DNA, the CDR3 is TGTGCCAGCAGCAGCGCCCCCCCGGAGGGGGCCTTTGAAGCTTTCTTT.

The chain has TRBV2 and TRBJ1-2; D is ambiguous. Deletions cut 6 bases from V and 3 bases from J, with 17 bases between. CDR1 is SNHLY and CDR2 is FYNNEI in the germline V gene. This CDR3 is 15 amino acids long. This chain's CDR3 is CASREEPGVHYGYTF. Written as DNA, the CDR3 is TGTGCCAGCAGGGAGGAGCCTGGAGTTCACTATGGCTACACCTTC.

This clone was observed at least ten times. The chain uses TRBV29-1 and TRBJ2-2, with 10 bases identical to TRBD1. CDR1 is SQVTM and CDR2 is ANQGSEA in the germline V gene. V was clipped by 6 bases and J by 4 bases; unmatched bases: 8. The CDR3 extends over 15 amino acids. DNA of the CDR3: TGCAGCGTCGGTGGACAGGGGGTCGGCACCGGGGAGCTGTTTTTT. This sequence encodes CSVGGQGVGTGELFF.

CDR3 in amino acids: CASSRLMGDTQYF. The CDR3 DNA follows: TGCGCCAGCAGCCGCCTGATGGGGGATACGCAGTATTTT. This chain joins TRBV5-1 and TRBJ2-3; D is undetermined. Germline-derived CDR1 and CDR2 are SGHRS and YFSETQ. Deletions cut 4 bases from V and 6 bases from J, with 12 bases between. CDR3 length equals 13 residues.

This clone is medium-sized (0.01 to 0.1%) by share. V is TRBV27 and J is TRBJ2-1; D is possibly TRBD2 (6 bases). CDR3 length equals 18 residues. The V end lost 1 base, the J end lost 5 bases, and 21 bases lay between the germline ends. Germline CDR1 reads MNHEY; CDR2 reads SMNVEV (reference sequence). The CDR3 protein is CASSLLFGSRVEHNEQFF. DNA of the CDR3: TGTGCCAGCAGTTTATTATTCGGGAGTAGAGTAGAGCACAATGAGCAGTTCTTC.

This clone was seen just once. This chain joins TRBV6-5 and TRBJ2-3; D possibly corresponds to TRBD2 (6 bases). The length of the CDR3 is 13 residues. From germline, CDR1 is MNHEY and CDR2 SVGAGI. The germline V and J ends were trimmed by 8 bases and 5 bases, with 14 bases remaining between them. The CDR3 DNA reads as TGTGCCAGCCATTCGGGGGTAGGAGATACGCAGTATTTT. Amino acids: CASHSGVGDTQYF.

The chain uses TRBV3-1 (or the pseudogene TRBV3-2) and TRBJ2-7; D remains unclear. The CDR3 covers 15 residues. Between the trimmed V and J ends, which lost 4 bases and 6 bases, there was a span of 19 bases. Germline V lookup: CDR1 LGHDT, CDR2 YNNKEL (reference sequence). The CDR3, as DNA: TGTGCCAGCAGCCCATTCTTGGACGCTATTGTCGAGCAGTACTTC. Translation: CASSPFLDAIVEQYF.

V usage is TRBV28 and J usage is TRBJ2-1, with 11 bases lining up with TRBD2. With 4 bases clipped from V and 4 bases from J, the junction kept 3 bases outside the gene matches. Per germline, CDR1 MDHEN and CDR2 SYDVKM. This CDR3 contains 15 residues. The CDR3 loop reads CASSSGTSGYNEQFF. The CDR3 nucleotides read TGTGCCAGCAGTTCTGGGACTAGCGGATACAATGAGCAGTTCTTC.

This clone appeared a few times. The chain couples TRBV20-1 to TRBJ2-5; unclear D gene. Trimming removed 3 bases from V and 0 bases from J, with 14 bases in between. Germline V gives CDR1 DFQATT, CDR2 SNEGSKA (reference sequence). This CDR3 comprises 15 residues. CDR3 sequence: CSASRASFYQETQYF. The DNA of the CDR3 is TGCAGTGCTAGTCGAGCTTCGTTCTACCAAGAGACCCAGTACTTC.

The rearrangement uses TRBV30 and TRBJ2-5, with D perhaps TRBD1 or TRBD2 (5 bases each). CDR1 and CDR2 (germline): GTSNPN, SVGIG (reference sequence). The CDR3 consists of 13 residues. Between the trimmed V and J ends, which lost 0 bases and 7 bases, there was a span of 12 bases. The DNA of the CDR3 is TGTGCCTGGAGTGTCAGTGGGGGACGGACCCAGTACTTC. Protein product: CAWSVSGGRTQYF.

The rearrangement uses TRBV27 and TRBJ2-3; D not resolved. This CDR3 has 12 amino acids. Trimming stripped 5 bases from V and 2 bases from J, with 5 bases between. Germline lookup yields CDR1 MNHEY and CDR2 SMNVEV (reference sequence). For the CDR3, the DNA is TGTGCCAGCAGTACCCTCACAGATACGCAGTATTTT. Protein product: CASSTLTDTQYF.